These 24 T cell receptor beta chains were all obtained from the same sample, sequenced in a study of blood T cell repertoires in COVID-19. Sequencing was performed with immunoSEQ multiplex PCR; in TCRdb, only in-frame clones are kept and a portion is missing. The sample includes approximately 82,000 clones, 75% to 90% of them seen just once. The sequenced sample was peripheral blood. The source of these receptors is a man aged 65-85 years with active or convalescent COVID-19.

This chain joins TRBV4-2 and TRBJ2-5; TRBD1 is a possible D gene (6 bases). The CDR3 covers 15 residues. The germline CDR1 and CDR2 sequences are LGHNA and YNFKEQ. The V and J ends lost 0 bases and 4 bases respectively, with 12 bases between them. CDR3 region: CASSQEGTQRETQYF. CDR3 DNA sequence: TGTGCCAGCAGCCAAGAAGGGACACAGCGAGAGACCCAGTACTTC.

This chain joins TRBV20-1 and TRBJ2-2; no clear D gene. Germline values: CDR1 DFQATT, CDR2 SNEGSKA (reference sequence). The CDR3 has 10 amino acids. Deletions cut 6 bases from V and 7 bases from J, with 6 bases between. The CDR3 sequence: CSAYGGELFF. The CDR3 DNA is TGCAGTGCCTACGGCGGGGAGCTGTTTTTT.

This rearrangement joins TRBV30 to TRBJ1-3; D is possibly TRBD1 (5 bases). The CDR3 covers 15 residues. V lost 1 base and J lost 2, with 12 bases in between. Germline V lookup: CDR1 GTSNPN, CDR2 SVGIG (reference sequence). The CDR3 DNA is TGTGCCTGGAGTGGCCGGGGGGGGGCTGGAAACACCATATATTTT. Residues: CAWSGRGGAGNTIYF.

The rearrangement uses TRBV7-8 and TRBJ2-5; TRBD2 might be the D (5 bases). V lost 5 bases and J 4 bases, leaving 17 bases between the germline ends. This CDR3 has 15 amino acids. CDR1 is SGHVS, CDR2 FQNEAQ, per germline. The CDR3 coding sequence is TGTGCCAGCAGCCCCACCTCGGCGGGTAGAGAGACCCAGTACTTC. It yields the protein CASSPTSAGRETQYF.

The chain combines TRBV15 with TRBJ1-5, with D tentatively TRBD1 (5 bases). V dropped 0 bases and J dropped 7 bases, with 13 bases sitting between them. Per the germline V gene, CDR1 is LNHNV and CDR2 is YYDKDF (reference sequence). The CDR3 consists of 15 residues. The CDR3: CATSRDLTEGQPQHF. CDR3 coding DNA: TGTGCCACCAGCAGAGATCTGACAGAAGGGCAGCCCCAGCATTTT.

The chain couples TRBV7-9 to TRBJ2-1; D is unclear. Germline lookup yields CDR1 SEHNR and CDR2 FQNEAQ (reference sequence). V lost 3 bases to trimming and J lost 8 bases, with 14 bases between them. The CDR3 covers 14 residues. The CDR3 region is CASSFPPQIHEQFF. The CDR3 bases are TGTGCCAGCAGCTTTCCCCCACAGATTCATGAGCAGTTCTTC. Full variable domain (rest looked up from reference TRBV7-9 and TRBJ2-1): DTGVSQNPRHKITKRGQNVTFRCDPISEHNRLYWYRQTLGQGPEFLTYFQNEAQLEKSRLLSDRFSAERPKGSFSTLEIQRTEQGDSAMYLCASSFPPQIHEQFFGPGTRLTVL.

CDR3 amino acids: CASSLSWQGRDEKLFF. The CDR3 DNA sequence: TGTGCCAGCAGCCTCAGTTGGCAGGGGCGTGATGAAAAACTGTTTTTT. This chain joins TRBV3-1 (or the pseudogene TRBV3-2) and TRBJ1-4; possible D gene TRBD1, 6 bases. The CDR3 has 16 amino acids. Germline V gives CDR1 LGHDT, CDR2 YNNKEL (reference sequence). V gave up 4 bases and J gave up 6 bases, with 18 bases separating them.

The chain links TRBV3-1 (or the pseudogene TRBV3-2) to TRBJ2-1, with D tentatively TRBD1 (6 bases). V dropped 4 bases and J dropped 6 bases, with 16 bases sitting between them. Germline assignment: CDR1 LGHDT and CDR2 YNNKEL (reference sequence). The CDR3 extends over 15 amino acids. CDR3 sequence: CASSRPPGDINEQFF. CDR3 bases: TGTGCCAGCAGCCGGCCTCCCGGGGACATCAATGAGCAGTTCTTC.

The rearrangement uses TRBV19 and TRBJ2-1, with D perhaps matching TRBD2 (5 bases). The CDR3 is 11 amino acids. Germline values: CDR1 LNHDA, CDR2 SQIVND (reference sequence). V was clipped by 7 bases and J by 9 bases, with 10 bases between them. The CDR3 sequence: CASTYRGEQFF. DNA of the CDR3: TGTGCCAGTACTTACCGGGGTGAGCAGTTCTTC.

The chain joins TRBV2 to TRBJ2-7, with D tentatively TRBD2 (6 bases). Germline loops: CDR1 SNHLY, CDR2 FYNNEI. The CDR3 is made up of 13 amino acids. Trimming cost V 5 bases and J 3 bases, with 11 bases left between them. CDR3 protein: CASSPPSVYEQYF. The CDR3 nucleotides are TGTGCCAGCAGTCCCCCTAGCGTCTACGAGCAGTACTTC. The whole variable domain, remainder taken from reference TRBV2 and TRBJ2-7, is EPEVTQTPSHQVTQMGQEVILRCVPISNHLYFYWYRQILGQKVEFLVSFYNNEISEKSEIFDDQFSVERPDGSNFTLKIRSTKLEDSAMYFCASSPPSVYEQYFGPGTRLTVT.

CDR3: CSVGTTGIGGRNNEQFF. For the CDR3, the DNA is TGCAGCGTTGGGACCACTGGTATTGGCGGGAGAAACAATGAGCAGTTCTTC. The chain is built from TRBV29-1 and TRBJ2-1; 7 bases line up with TRBD2. The J segment lost 5 bases and the V segment lost 4 bases, leaving 17 bases of the junction unmatched. Per germline, CDR1 SQVTM and CDR2 ANQGSEA. The CDR3 totals 17 residues.

The chain joins TRBV18 to TRBJ2-7, with 11 bases fitting TRBD1. The CDR3 consists of 16 residues. From germline, CDR1 is KGHSH and CDR2 LQKENI. J gave up 4 bases and V 3 bases, and 8 bases lay outside the gene matches. Written as DNA, the CDR3 is TGTGCCAGCTCACCGCGTCCGGGACAGGGGGTTTACGAGCAGTACTTC. This gives the protein CASSPRPGQGVYEQYF.

The chain employs TRBV6-1 and TRBJ2-7; D possibly corresponds to TRBD1 (6 bases). The CDR3 sequence is 14 residues long. V was clipped by 3 bases and J by 5 bases, with 14 bases between them. From germline, CDR1 is MNHNS and CDR2 SASEGT. DNA of the CDR3: TGTGCCAGCAGTGACCGGACAGTTTACAACGAGCAGTACTTC. Translating it yields CASSDRTVYNEQYF.

The chain links TRBV27 to TRBJ1-1; 8 nucleotides match TRBD1. Germline V gene lookup returns CDR1 MNHEY and CDR2 SMNVEV (reference sequence). The CDR3 totals 15 residues. Losses at the gene ends were 4 bases for V and 0 bases for J; bases not matched to a gene: 4. The CDR3 region is CASSSWGQVNTEAFF. In nucleotides, the CDR3 is TGTGCCAGCAGTTCATGGGGACAGGTGAACACTGAAGCTTTCTTT.

The rearrangement links TRBV28 to TRBJ1-2, with a tentative D call TRBD1 (5 bases). V was pared by 4 bases and J by 4 bases, with 10 bases between. Germline loops: CDR1 MDHEN, CDR2 SYDVKM. The CDR3 length is 13 residues. This CDR3 reads CASSYQGFYGYTF. CDR3 in DNA: TGTGCCAGCAGTTACCAGGGATTCTATGGCTACACCTTC.

The rearrangement uses TRBV5-1 and TRBJ2-1; 12 bases fit TRBD2. The trim removed 0 bases at V and 9 bases at J, leaving 4 bases unmatched. This CDR3 has 15 amino acids. From germline, CDR1 is SGHRS and CDR2 YFSETQ. CDR3 nucleotide sequence: TGCGCCAGCAGCTTGGCTAGCGGGAGGGCCAGTGAGCAGTTCTTC. It yields the protein CASSLASGRASEQFF.

The J gene is TRBJ1-5, the V gene TRBV5-1, with D unresolved. Germline V gene data show CDR1 as SGHRS and CDR2 as YFSETQ. The CDR3 has 14 amino acids. Trimming left V 0 bases short and J 3 bases short, with 7 bases between. The CDR3 is CASSLDSTNQPQHF. In DNA, the CDR3 is TGCGCCAGCAGCTTGGACAGCACCAATCAGCCCCAGCATTTT.

V and J are TRBV9 and TRBJ1-2; D remains unclear. Germline lookup yields CDR1 SGDLS and CDR2 YYNGEE. CDR3 length equals 13 residues. With 1 base removed from V and 4 bases from J, the gap between germline ends came to 8 bases. The CDR3 sequence is CASSVTQLYGYTF. The CDR3 DNA reads TGTGCCAGCAGCGTAACACAGCTCTATGGCTACACCTTC.

The chain uses TRBV28 and TRBJ1-1; TRBD1 agrees at 7 bases. The junction had 9 bases not matched to a gene; V was cut back by 6 bases and J by 11 bases. The CDR3 length is 12 residues. Germline lookup yields CDR1 MDHEN and CDR2 SYDVKM. The CDR3 region is CASSLRTGWAFF. The CDR3 bases are TGTGCCAGCAGCCTTAGGACAGGCTGGGCTTTCTTT. Drawing the rest from reference TRBV28 and TRBJ1-1, the complete variable domain is DVKVTQSSRYLVKRTGEKVFLECVQDMDHENMFWYRQDPGLGLRLIYFSYDVKMKEKGDIPEGYSVSREKKERFSLILESASTNQTSMYLCASSLRTGWAFFGQGTRLTVV.

In its sample, this clone was seen once. The V and J genes are TRBV4-1 and TRBJ2-3, with D perhaps matching TRBD1 (6 bases). The CDR3 extends over 17 amino acids. V was cut by 0 bases and J by 4 bases, with 17 bases left in between. Germline lookup yields CDR1 MGHRA and CDR2 YSYEKL. The CDR3: CASSQDSYQGGADTQYF. The CDR3 DNA is TGCGCCAGCAGCCAAGATTCGTACCAAGGGGGAGCAGATACGCAGTATTTT.

The CDR3 DNA reads TGTGCCAGCAGCAAACAGGGTTTGGAGACCCAGTACTTC. Its protein product is CASSKQGLETQYF. The rearrangement joins TRBV6-5 to TRBJ2-5; D is possibly TRBD1 (6 bases). In germline, CDR1 is MNHEY, CDR2 SVGAGI. The CDR3 has 13 amino acids. The V end was cut by 6 bases, the J end by 5 bases, with 13 bases between.

The table lists this clone with a count of one. The chain recombines TRBV19 with TRBJ2-1; TRBD1 matches at 9 bases. With 5 bases clipped from V and 2 bases from J, the junction kept 7 bases outside the gene matches. Germline CDR1 LNHDA, CDR2 SQIVND (reference sequence). The CDR3 loop spans 16 amino acids. This chain's CDR3 is CASSAIQGAAYNEQFF. CDR3 in DNA: TGTGCCAGTAGTGCTATACAGGGGGCGGCCTACAATGAGCAGTTCTTC.

This chain connects TRBV30 to TRBJ2-3; D gene uncertain. V was shortened by 2 bases and J by 3 bases, with 6 bases between the two germline ends. The CDR3 consists of 12 residues. Germline CDR1 GTSNPN, CDR2 SVGIG (reference sequence). This CDR3 reads CAWSRSTDTQYF. In DNA, the CDR3 is TGTGCCTGGAGTAGGAGTACAGATACGCAGTATTTT.

The genes are TRBV18 and TRBJ2-7, with TRBD2 matching 12 bases. V shed 0 bases and J 6 bases; nucleotides not matched to a gene: 3. This CDR3 has 15 amino acids. Per germline, CDR1 KGHSH and CDR2 LQKENI. CDR3 coding DNA: TGTGCCAGCTCACCACCGGGACTAGCGGGCGTCGAGCAGTACTTC. Its protein is CASSPPGLAGVEQYF. Complete variable domain (other parts from reference TRBV18 and TRBJ2-7): NAGVMQNPRHLVRRRGQEARLRCSPMKGHSHVYWYRQLPEEGLKFMVYLQKENIIDESGMPKERFSAEFPKEGPSILRIQQVVRGDSAAYFCASSPPGLAGVEQYFGPGTRLTVT.